The source of this T cell receptor (beta chain) is a study of cytomegalovirus exposure and HLA in healthy donors. From germline, CDR1 is MNHEY and CDR2 SMNVEV (reference sequence). Trimming took 3 bases from V and 6 from J, leaving 9 bases between them. The CDR3 extends over 12 amino acids. The PCR ran on 60 Vbeta and 13 Jbeta primers. Sequencing was performed with immunoSEQ multiplex PCR; in TCRdb, only in-frame clones are kept and a portion is missing. The sample consists of 95,000 to 150,000 clones, around 76% of them appearing once. As to this clone: Its antigen is currently unknown.

General observations from the study: TCR beta V- and J-gene trimming, according to a later analysis, was linked to a missense DCLRE1C variant. Rarity held for most TCR sequences, but there were some public TCRs that occurred in many donors.

The receptor comes from a man aged 55 to 70 in good health and CMV-seropositive. Input material: PBMCs. The V call is TRBV27, the J call TRBJ2-7, with TRBD1 as a possible D gene (5 bases). The CDR3 coding sequence is TGTGCCAGCAGTTTCCAGGGCTCCGAGCAGTACTTC. Its protein product is CASSFQGSEQYF.